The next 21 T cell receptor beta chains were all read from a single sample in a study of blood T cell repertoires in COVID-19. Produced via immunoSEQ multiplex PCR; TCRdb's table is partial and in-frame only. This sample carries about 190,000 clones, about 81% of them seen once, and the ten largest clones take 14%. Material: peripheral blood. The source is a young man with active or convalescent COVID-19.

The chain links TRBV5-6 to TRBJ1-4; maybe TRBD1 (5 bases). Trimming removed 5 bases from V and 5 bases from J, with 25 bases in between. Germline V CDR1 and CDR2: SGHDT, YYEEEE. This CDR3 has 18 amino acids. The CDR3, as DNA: TGTGCCAGCAGGCTAGCGAGGGGAGAGGGGAACGAGAATGAAAAACTGTTTTTT. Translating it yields CASRLARGEGNENEKLFF.

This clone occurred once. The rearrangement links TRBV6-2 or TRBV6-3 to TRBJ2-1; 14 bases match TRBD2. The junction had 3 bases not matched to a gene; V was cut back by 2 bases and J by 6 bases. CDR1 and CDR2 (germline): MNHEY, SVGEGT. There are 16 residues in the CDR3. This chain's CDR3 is CASSYSGTSGGNEQFF. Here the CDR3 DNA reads TGTGCCAGCAGTTACAGCGGGACTAGCGGGGGCAATGAGCAGTTCTTC.

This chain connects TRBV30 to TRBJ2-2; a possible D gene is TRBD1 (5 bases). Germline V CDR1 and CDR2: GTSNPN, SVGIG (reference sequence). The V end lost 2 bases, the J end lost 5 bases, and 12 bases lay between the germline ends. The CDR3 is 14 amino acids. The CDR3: CAWSTKGRTGELFF. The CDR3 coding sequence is TGTGCCTGGAGTACGAAGGGGCGGACCGGGGAGCTGTTTTTT.

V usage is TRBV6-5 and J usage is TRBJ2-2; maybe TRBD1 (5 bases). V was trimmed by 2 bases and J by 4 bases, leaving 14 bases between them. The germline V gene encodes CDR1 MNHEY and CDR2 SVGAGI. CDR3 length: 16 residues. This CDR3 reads CASSYGKGLTTGELFF. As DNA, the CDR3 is TGTGCCAGCAGTTACGGAAAGGGGCTGACCACCGGGGAGCTGTTTTTT.

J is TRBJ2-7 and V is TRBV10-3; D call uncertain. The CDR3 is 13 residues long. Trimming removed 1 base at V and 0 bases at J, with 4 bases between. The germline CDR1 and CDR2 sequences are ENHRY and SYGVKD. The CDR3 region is CAISEYSSYEQYF. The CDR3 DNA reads TGTGCCATCAGTGAGTACAGCTCCTACGAGCAGTACTTC.

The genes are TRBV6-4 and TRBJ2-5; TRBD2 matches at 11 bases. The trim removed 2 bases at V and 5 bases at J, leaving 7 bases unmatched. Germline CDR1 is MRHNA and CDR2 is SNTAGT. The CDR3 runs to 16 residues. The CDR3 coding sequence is TGTGCCAGCAGTGACAAGGCTAGCGGGGGGAGCGAGACCCAGTACTTC. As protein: CASSDKASGGSETQYF.

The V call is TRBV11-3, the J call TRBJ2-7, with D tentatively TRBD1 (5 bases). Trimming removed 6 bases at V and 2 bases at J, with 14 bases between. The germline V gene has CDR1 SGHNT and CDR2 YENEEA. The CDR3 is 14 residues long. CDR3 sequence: CASRRTPGTYEQYF. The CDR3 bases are TGTGCCAGCAGAAGGACACCTGGGACCTACGAGCAGTACTTC.

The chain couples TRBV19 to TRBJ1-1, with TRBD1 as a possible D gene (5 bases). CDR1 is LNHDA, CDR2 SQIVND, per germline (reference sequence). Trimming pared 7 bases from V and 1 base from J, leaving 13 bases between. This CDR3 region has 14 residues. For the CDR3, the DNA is TGTGCCAGTATCTACCGGCAGGGGAACACTGAAGCTTTCTTT. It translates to CASIYRQGNTEAFF.

This CDR3 is CASSPGGLAGVFEQYF. The CDR3 DNA sequence: TGTGCCAGCAGCCCCGGAGGGCTAGCGGGAGTGTTCGAGCAGTACTTC. The rearrangement uses TRBV6-2 or TRBV6-3 and TRBJ2-7; 10 positions match TRBD2. The CDR3 has 16 residues. Unmatched junction bases numbered 14, after V lost 6 bases and J lost 6 bases. The germline gives CDR1 MNHEY, CDR2 SVGEGT.

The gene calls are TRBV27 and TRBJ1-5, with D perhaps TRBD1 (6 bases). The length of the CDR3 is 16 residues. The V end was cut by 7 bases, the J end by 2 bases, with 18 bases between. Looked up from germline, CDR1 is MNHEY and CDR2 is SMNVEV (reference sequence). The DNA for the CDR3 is TGTGCCAGCAACCCCCTCTCACGACAGGGCAATCAGCCCCAGCATTTT. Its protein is CASNPLSRQGNQPQHF.

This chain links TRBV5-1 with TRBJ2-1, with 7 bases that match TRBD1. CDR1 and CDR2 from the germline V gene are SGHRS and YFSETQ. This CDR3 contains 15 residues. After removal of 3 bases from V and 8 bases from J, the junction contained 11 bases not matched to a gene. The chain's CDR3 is CASSSIAGGVHEQFF. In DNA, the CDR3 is TGCGCCAGCAGCTCCATCGCAGGGGGAGTCCATGAGCAGTTCTTC.

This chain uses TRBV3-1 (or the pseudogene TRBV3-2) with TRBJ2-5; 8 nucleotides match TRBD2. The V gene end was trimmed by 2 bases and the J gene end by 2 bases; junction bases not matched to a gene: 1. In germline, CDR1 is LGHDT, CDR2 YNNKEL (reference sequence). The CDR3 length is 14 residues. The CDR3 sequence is CASSQRGGQETQYF. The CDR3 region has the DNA TGTGCCAGCAGCCAACGGGGGGGACAAGAGACCCAGTACTTC.

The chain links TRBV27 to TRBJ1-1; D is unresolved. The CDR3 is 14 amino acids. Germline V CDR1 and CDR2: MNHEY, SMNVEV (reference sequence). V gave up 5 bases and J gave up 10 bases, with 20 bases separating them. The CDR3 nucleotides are TGTGCCAGCAGTCCCTCAGGAGGGTCGATAAGAGCTTTCTTT. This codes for CASSPSGGSIRAFF.

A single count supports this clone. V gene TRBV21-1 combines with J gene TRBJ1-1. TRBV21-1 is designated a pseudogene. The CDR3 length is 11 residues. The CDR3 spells CASSKRGEAFF. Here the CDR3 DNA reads TGTGCCAGCAGCAAGCGGGGTGAAGCTTTCTTT.

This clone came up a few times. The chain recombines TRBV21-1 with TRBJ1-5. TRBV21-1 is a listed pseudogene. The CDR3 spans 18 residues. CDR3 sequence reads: CASSKAPAGGGGNQPQHF. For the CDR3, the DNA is TGTGCCAGCAGCAAAGCCCCTGCGGGGGGCGGAGGCAATCAGCCCCAGCATTTT.

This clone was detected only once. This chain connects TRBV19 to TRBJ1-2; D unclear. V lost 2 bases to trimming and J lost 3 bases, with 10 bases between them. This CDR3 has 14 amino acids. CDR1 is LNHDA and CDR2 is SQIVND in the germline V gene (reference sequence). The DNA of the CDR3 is TGTGCCAGTAGTATAATGGCAGGCGACTATGGCTACACCTTC. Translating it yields CASSIMAGDYGYTF.

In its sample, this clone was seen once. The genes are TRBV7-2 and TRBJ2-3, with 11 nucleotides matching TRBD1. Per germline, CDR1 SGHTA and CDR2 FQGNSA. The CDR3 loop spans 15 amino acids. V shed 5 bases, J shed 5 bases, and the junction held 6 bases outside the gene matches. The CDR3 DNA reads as TGTGCCAGCAGCCCGTGGACAGGGGGCGGAGATACGCAGTATTTT. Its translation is CASSPWTGGGDTQYF.

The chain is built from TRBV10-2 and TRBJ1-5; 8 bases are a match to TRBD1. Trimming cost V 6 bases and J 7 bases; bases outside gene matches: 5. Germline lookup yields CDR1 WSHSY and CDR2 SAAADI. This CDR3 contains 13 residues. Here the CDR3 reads CASSGQGGQPQHF. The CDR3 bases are TGCGCCAGCAGCGGACAGGGAGGACAGCCCCAGCATTTT.

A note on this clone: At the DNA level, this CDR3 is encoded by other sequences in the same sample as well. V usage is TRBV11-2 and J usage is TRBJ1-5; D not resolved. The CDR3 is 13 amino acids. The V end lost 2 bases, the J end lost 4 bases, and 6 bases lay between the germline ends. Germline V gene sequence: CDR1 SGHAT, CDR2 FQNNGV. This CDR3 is CASSLSGNQPQHF. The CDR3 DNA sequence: TGTGCCAGCAGCTTATCAGGAAATCAGCCCCAGCATTTT. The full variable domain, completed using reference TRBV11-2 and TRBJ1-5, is EAGVAQSPRYKIIEKRQSVAFWCNPISGHATLYWYQQILGQGPKLLIQFQNNGVVDDSQLPKDRFSAERLKGVDSTLKIQPAKLEDSAVYLCASSLSGNQPQHFGDGTRLSIL.

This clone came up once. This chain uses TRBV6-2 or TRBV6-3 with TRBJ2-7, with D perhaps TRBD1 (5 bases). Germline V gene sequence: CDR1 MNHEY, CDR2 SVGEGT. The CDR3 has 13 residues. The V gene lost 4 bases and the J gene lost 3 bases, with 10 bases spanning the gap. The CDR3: CASSFAGNYEQYF. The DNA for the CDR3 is TGTGCCAGCAGTTTCGCAGGGAACTACGAGCAGTACTTC.

The CDR3 protein is CASSFGQDNTDTQYF. CDR3 DNA sequence: TGCGCCAGCAGCTTCGGACAGGACAACACAGATACGCAGTATTTT. The rearrangement joins TRBV5-1 to TRBJ2-3, with 7 bases aligning to TRBD1. The J segment lost 2 bases and the V segment lost 2 bases, leaving 5 bases of the junction unmatched. Germline V lookup: CDR1 SGHRS, CDR2 YFSETQ. The CDR3 sequence is 15 residues long.